This TCR beta chain appears in the sequencing data of a study of cytomegalovirus exposure and HLA in healthy donors. The study's findings and limits: Analysis was carried out at a later point, and it linked a missense DCLRE1C variant to TCR beta V- and J-gene trimming. Investigators reported 164 TCR beta chains as tied to cytomegalovirus. Sequence variants that were highly shared formed a cluster that was likely a sequencing artifact.

Donors in the study were healthy people who gave bone marrow. It was with 60 Vbeta and 13 Jbeta primers that the PCR ran. Data came from immunoSEQ multiplex PCR; TCRdb stores just in-frame clones and leaves some out. The top ten hold more than 1.1% of the sample, which has some 180,000 clones, roughly 80% seen once. Remarks on this clone: The target antigen is unknown.

The sequenced sample was PBMCs. The receptor comes from a girl aged 10 to 17 in good health and CMV-seropositive.

CDR3 in amino acids: CAWVGGTGGIEAFF. The CDR3 nucleotides are TGTGCCTGGGTCGGGGGGACAGGGGGTATTGAAGCTTTCTTT. V is TRBV30 and J is TRBJ1-1; 11 nucleotides match TRBD1. Germline-derived CDR1 and CDR2 are GTSNPN and SVGIG (reference sequence). V was clipped by 5 bases and J by 7 bases; unmatched bases: 9. This CDR3 has 14 residues.